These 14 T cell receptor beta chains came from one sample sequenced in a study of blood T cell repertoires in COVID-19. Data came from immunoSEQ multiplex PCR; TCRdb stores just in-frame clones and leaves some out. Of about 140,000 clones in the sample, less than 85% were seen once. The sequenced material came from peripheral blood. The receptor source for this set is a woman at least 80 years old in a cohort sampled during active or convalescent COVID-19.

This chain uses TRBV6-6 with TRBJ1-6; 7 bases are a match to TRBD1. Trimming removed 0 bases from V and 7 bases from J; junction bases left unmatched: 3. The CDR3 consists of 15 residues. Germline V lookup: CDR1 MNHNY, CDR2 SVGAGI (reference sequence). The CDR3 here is CASSYSPGGNSPLHF. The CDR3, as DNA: TGTGCCAGCAGTTACTCCCCAGGGGGGAATTCACCCCTCCACTTT.

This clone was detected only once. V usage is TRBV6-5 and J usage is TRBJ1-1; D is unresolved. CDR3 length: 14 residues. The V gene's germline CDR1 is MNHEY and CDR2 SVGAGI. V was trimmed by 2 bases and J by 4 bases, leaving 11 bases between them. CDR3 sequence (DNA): TGTGCCAGCAGTTACGAGGTAGGAGGCACTGAAGCTTTCTTT. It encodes CASSYEVGGTEAFF.

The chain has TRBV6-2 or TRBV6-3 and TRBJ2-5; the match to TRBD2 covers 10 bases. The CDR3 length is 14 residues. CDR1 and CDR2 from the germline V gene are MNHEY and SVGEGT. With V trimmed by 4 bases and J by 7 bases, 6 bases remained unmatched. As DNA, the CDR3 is TGTGCCAGCAGTTTCTATGGGACTAGCGCGACCCAGTACTTC. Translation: CASSFYGTSATQYF.

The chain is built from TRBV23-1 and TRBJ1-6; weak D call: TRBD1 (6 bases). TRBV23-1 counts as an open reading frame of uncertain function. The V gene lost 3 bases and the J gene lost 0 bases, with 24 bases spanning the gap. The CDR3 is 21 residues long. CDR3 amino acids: CASSHKPGQGPMGSYNSPLHF. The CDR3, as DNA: TGCGCCAGCAGTCATAAACCGGGACAAGGGCCGATGGGCTCCTATAATTCACCCCTCCACTTT.

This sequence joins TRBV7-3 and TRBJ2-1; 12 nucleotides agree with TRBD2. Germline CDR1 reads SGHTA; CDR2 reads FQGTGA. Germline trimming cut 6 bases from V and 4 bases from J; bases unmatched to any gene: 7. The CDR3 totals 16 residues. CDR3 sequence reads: CASSSTTSGGYNEQFF. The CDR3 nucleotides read TGTGCCAGCAGTTCTACCACTAGCGGGGGGTACAATGAGCAGTTCTTC.

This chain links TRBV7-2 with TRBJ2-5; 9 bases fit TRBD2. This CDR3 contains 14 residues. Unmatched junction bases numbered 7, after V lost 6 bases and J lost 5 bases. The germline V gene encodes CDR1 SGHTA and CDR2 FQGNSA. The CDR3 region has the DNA TGTGCCAGCAGTGTGCGGGGGGGCAGGGAGACCCAGTACTTC. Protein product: CASSVRGGRETQYF.

In DNA form, the CDR3 reads TGTGCCAGCAGCTCGAGGGGACTAGCGGGGTACGAGCAGTACTTC. The encoded protein is CASSSRGLAGYEQYF. The rearrangement uses TRBV11-2 and TRBJ2-7; TRBD2 matches at 13 bases. Germline V lookup: CDR1 SGHAT, CDR2 FQNNGV. The CDR3 has 15 amino acids. The V gene end was trimmed by 4 bases and the J gene end by 4 bases; junction bases not matched to a gene: 4. Variable domain in full (rest from reference TRBV11-2 and TRBJ2-7): EAGVAQSPRYKIIEKRQSVAFWCNPISGHATLYWYQQILGQGPKLLIQFQNNGVVDDSQLPKDRFSAERLKGVDSTLKIQPAKLEDSAVYLCASSSRGLAGYEQYFGPGTRLTVT.

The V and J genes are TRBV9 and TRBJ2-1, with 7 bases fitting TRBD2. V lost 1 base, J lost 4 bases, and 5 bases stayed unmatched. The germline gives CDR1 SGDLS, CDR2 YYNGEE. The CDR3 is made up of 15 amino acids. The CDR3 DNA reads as TGTGCCAGCAGCGTACTGGACGGGGGGTACAATGAGCAGTTCTTC. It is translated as CASSVLDGGYNEQFF.

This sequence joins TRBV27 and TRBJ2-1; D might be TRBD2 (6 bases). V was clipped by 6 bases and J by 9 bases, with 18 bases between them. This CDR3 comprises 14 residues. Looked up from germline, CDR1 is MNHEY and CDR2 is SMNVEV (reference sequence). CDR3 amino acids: CASRPGLRVSEQFF. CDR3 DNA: TGTGCCAGCAGACCGGGACTGAGGGTCAGTGAGCAGTTCTTC.

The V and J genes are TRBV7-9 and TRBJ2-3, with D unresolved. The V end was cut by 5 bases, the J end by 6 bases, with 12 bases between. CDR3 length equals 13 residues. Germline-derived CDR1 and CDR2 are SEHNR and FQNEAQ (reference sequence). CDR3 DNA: TGTGCCAGCAGCCGCGGCGGCGTGGATACGCAGTATTTT. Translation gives CASSRGGVDTQYF.

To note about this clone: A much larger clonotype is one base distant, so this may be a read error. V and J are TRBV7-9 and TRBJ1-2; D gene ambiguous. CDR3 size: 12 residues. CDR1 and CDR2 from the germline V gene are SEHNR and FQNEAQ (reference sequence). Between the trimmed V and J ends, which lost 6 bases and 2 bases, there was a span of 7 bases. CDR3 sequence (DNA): TGTGCCAGCAGTCGACAAAACTATGGCTACACCTTC. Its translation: CASSRQNYGYTF.

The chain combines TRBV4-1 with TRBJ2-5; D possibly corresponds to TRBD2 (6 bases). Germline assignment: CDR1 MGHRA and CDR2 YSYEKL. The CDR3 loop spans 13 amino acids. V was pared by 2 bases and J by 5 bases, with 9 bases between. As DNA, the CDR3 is TGCGCCAGCAGCCAACCAGCGGGTGAGACCCAGTACTTC. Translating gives CASSQPAGETQYF.

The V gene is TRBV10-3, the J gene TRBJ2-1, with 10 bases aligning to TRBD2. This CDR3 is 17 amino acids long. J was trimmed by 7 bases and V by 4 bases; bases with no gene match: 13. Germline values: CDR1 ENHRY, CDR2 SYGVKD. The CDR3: CAISVAVAGTSVNEQFF. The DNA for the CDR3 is TGTGCCATCAGTGTCGCCGTCGCCGGGACTAGCGTGAATGAGCAGTTCTTC.

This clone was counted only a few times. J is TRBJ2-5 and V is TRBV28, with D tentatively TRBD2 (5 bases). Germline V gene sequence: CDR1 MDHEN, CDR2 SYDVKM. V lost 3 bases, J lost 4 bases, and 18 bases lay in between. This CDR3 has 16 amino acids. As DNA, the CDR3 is TGTGCCAGCAGTTTGACGGGAAGACCCCCCGGAGAGACCCAGTACTTC. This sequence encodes CASSLTGRPPGETQYF. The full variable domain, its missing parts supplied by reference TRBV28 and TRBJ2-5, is DVKVTQSSRYLVKRTGEKVFLECVQDMDHENMFWYRQDPGLGLRLIYFSYDVKMKEKGDIPEGYSVSREKKERFSLILESASTNQTSMYLCASSLTGRPPGETQYFGPGTRLLVL.